One and the same sample provided the 20 T cell receptor beta chains below, sequenced in a study of cytotoxic CD8 clonotypes in ibrutinib-treated CLL. Assay: immunoSEQ multiplex PCR; the TCRdb copy retains only in-frame clones and omits some. The sample carries under 150,000 clones, around four fifths recorded once. This specimen was PBMCs, taken after 24 months of ibrutinib treatment. Every receptor here comes from a human donor with chronic lymphocytic leukemia.

The chain joins TRBV7-9 to TRBJ1-2, with TRBD1 matching 7 bases. There are 14 residues in the CDR3. Per germline, CDR1 SEHNR and CDR2 FQNEAQ (reference sequence). The J segment lost 3 bases and the V segment lost 3 bases, leaving 4 bases of the junction unmatched. In nucleotides, the CDR3 is TGTGCCAGCAGCTTGTACAGGGGAGACTATGGCTACACCTTC. Translated, it gives CASSLYRGDYGYTF.

This clone has only one observation. This rearrangement joins TRBV25-1 to TRBJ1-5; D unclear. CDR3 length: 12 amino acids. Trimming cost V 11 bases and J 7 bases, with 15 bases left between them. Looked up from germline, CDR1 is MGHDK and CDR2 is SYGVNS. The CDR3 region is CAHWRSWQPQHF. In DNA form, the CDR3 reads TGTGCCCATTGGCGGTCGTGGCAGCCCCAGCATTTT.

This clone was observed a few times. The chain employs TRBV30 and TRBJ1-4; D uncertain. V lost 8 bases and J 10 bases, leaving 11 bases between the germline ends. Germline CDR1 and CDR2: GTSNPN and SVGIG (reference sequence). The CDR3 sequence is 10 residues long. CDR3 nucleotide sequence: TGTGCCCTAGGTGCGGGAAAACTGTTTTTT. It translates to CALGAGKLFF.

This chain links TRBV7-9 with TRBJ2-5, with a weak D call TRBD1 (6 bases). In germline, CDR1 is SEHNR, CDR2 FQNEAQ (reference sequence). The CDR3 consists of 15 residues. The germline V and J ends were trimmed by 5 bases and 5 bases, with 18 bases remaining between them. This chain's CDR3 is CASSAYQGNVETQYF. DNA for the CDR3: TGTGCCAGCAGCGCCTACCAGGGGAACGTGGAGACCCAGTACTTC.

This clone was counted once. The V and J genes are TRBV11-2 and TRBJ2-5; 9 positions match TRBD2. The CDR3 spans 17 residues. Germline V lookup: CDR1 SGHAT, CDR2 FQNNGV. The ends lost 4 bases at V and 3 bases at J; junction bases unmatched: 12. The CDR3 sequence: CASSWPLAGATKETQYF. The CDR3 coding sequence is TGTGCCAGCAGCTGGCCTTTAGCGGGGGCGACAAAAGAGACCCAGTACTTC.

The chain joins TRBV9 to TRBJ1-4; D may be TRBD1 (5 bases). V dropped 4 bases and J dropped 1 base, with 14 bases sitting between them. The germline CDR1 and CDR2 sequences are SGDLS and YYNGEE. The CDR3 has 16 residues. DNA of the CDR3: TGTGCCAGCAGCCCCCGAGGGGCTGTAACTAATGAAAAACTGTTTTTT. Its protein product is CASSPRGAVTNEKLFF.

The rearrangement joins TRBV5-6 to TRBJ1-2; unclear D gene. The V gene's germline CDR1 is SGHDT and CDR2 YYEEEE. V lost 0 bases and J lost 4, with 7 bases in between. This CDR3 contains 13 residues. The chain's CDR3 is CASSLGNSYGYTF. The CDR3 region has the DNA TGTGCCAGCAGCTTGGGCAACAGCTATGGCTACACCTTC. The full variable domain, with the rest looked up from reference TRBV5-6 and TRBJ1-2, is DAGVTQSPTHLIKTRGQQVTLRCSPKSGHDTVSWYQQALGQGPQFIFQYYEEEERQRGNFPDRFSGHQFPNYSSELNVNALLLGDSALYLCASSLGNSYGYTFGSGTRLTVV.

In its sample, this clone was seen a few times. The conserved phenylalanine or tryptophan normally closing the CDR3 is absent here, so this likely arose from a read error. The limits of the CDR3 on the DNA are not certain, so only TCRdb's listed CDR3 is given. The V call is TRBV6-1, the J call TRBJ1-1; the D call of TRBD1 is as the table states it, not checked on the DNA. Ends included, the CDR3 has 12 residues. Germline V gene data show CDR1 as MNHNS and CDR2 as SASEGT. This CDR3 reads CATMEVGTGWEI.

The chain links TRBV5-4 to TRBJ2-7; D remains unclear. The CDR3 is 13 amino acids. Germline V gene lookup returns CDR1 SGHNT and CDR2 YYREEE (reference sequence). Trimming took off 4 bases at V and 1 base at J, with 9 bases between the two ends. The CDR3 nucleotides are TGTGCCAGCAGCAAAAAGGATTCCTACGAGCAGTACTTC. Translation gives CASSKKDSYEQYF.

The chain is built from TRBV19 and TRBJ2-3; D gene unclear. V was shortened by 6 bases and J by 1 base, with 11 bases between the two germline ends. The V gene's germline CDR1 is LNHDA and CDR2 SQIVND (reference sequence). The CDR3 extends over 14 amino acids. The CDR3 here is CASRPKTGTDTQYF. For the CDR3, the DNA is TGTGCCAGTAGACCTAAGACGGGCACAGATACGCAGTATTTT. The entire variable domain, with the rest obtained from reference TRBV19 and TRBJ2-3, is as follows: DGGITQSPKYLFRKEGQNVTLSCEQNLNHDAMYWYRQDPGQGLRLIYYSQIVNDFQKGDIAEGYSVSREKKESFPLTVTSAQKNPTAFYLCASRPKTGTDTQYFGPGTRLTVL.

The V and J genes are TRBV6-5 and TRBJ2-2; D possibly uses TRBD1 or TRBD2 (5 bases each). Germline V CDR1 and CDR2: MNHEY, SVGAGI. The CDR3 covers 14 residues. The V gene lost 6 bases and the J gene lost 6 bases, with 14 bases spanning the gap. The CDR3 here is CASSRWGSAGELFF. DNA for the CDR3: TGTGCCAGCAGCCGGTGGGGGTCCGCCGGGGAGCTGTTTTTT.

The chain has TRBV7-6 and TRBJ2-2; TRBD2 matches at 11 bases. Unmatched junction bases numbered 10, after V lost 1 base and J lost 0 bases. The CDR3 is 20 residues long. CDR1 is SGHVS, CDR2 FNYEAQ, per germline. In DNA form, the CDR3 reads TGTGCCAGCAGCTTAGTGCCTAGCGGGGGGACAAGCGCGAACACCGGGGAGCTGTTTTTT. This encodes CASSLVPSGGTSANTGELFF. Based on the CDR3 plus reference TRBV7-6 and TRBJ2-2, the full variable domain is GAGVSQSPRYKVTKRGQDVALRCDPISGHVSLYWYRQALGQGPEFLTYFNYEAQQDKSGLPNDRFSAERPEGSISTLTIQRTEQRDSAMYRCASSLVPSGGTSANTGELFFGEGSRLTVL.

The chain carries TRBV10-3 and TRBJ2-3; TRBD1 matches at 9 bases. CDR1 ENHRY and CDR2 SYGVKD come from the germline V gene. Trimming at V came to 7 bases and at J to 0 bases, leaving 5 bases not matched to a gene. The CDR3 is 15 amino acids. CDR3 nucleotides: TGTGCCATCAACTGGGACAGGGATAGCACAGATACGCAGTATTTT. Its translation is CAINWDRDSTDTQYF.

The rearrangement links TRBV9 to TRBJ1-4; tentatively, D is TRBD1 (6 bases). V lost 3 bases and J 3 bases, leaving 12 bases between the germline ends. CDR1 is SGDLS, CDR2 YYNGEE, per germline. The CDR3 has 15 residues. The CDR3 coding sequence is TGTGCCAGCAGCGCCGAGGGGGGTCCTAATGAAAAACTGTTTTTT. This codes for CASSAEGGPNEKLFF.

The V call is TRBV14, the J call TRBJ2-7, with 9 nucleotides matching TRBD1. V was clipped by 5 bases and J by 5 bases; unmatched bases: 10. Germline lookup yields CDR1 SGHDN and CDR2 FVKESK. The CDR3 runs 15 residues. The CDR3 DNA sequence: TGTGCCAGCAGCTCCCACGGACAGGGGCCCAACGAGCAGTACTTC. Its protein is CASSSHGQGPNEQYF. The whole variable domain, remainder taken from reference TRBV14 and TRBJ2-7, is EAGVTQFPSHSVIEKGQTVTLRCDPISGHDNLYWYRRVMGKEIKFLLHFVKESKQDESGMPNNRFLAERTGGTYSTLKVQPAELEDSGVYFCASSSHGQGPNEQYFGPGTRLTVT.

V and J are TRBV7-8 and TRBJ2-3, with D hard to call. Trimming stripped 1 base from V and 3 bases from J, with 8 bases between. Germline CDR1 is SGHVS and CDR2 is FQNEAQ. This CDR3 contains 14 residues. The CDR3 coding sequence is TGTGCCAGCAGCTTAGGGGCCAGGACAGATACGCAGTATTTT. Translated, it gives CASSLGARTDTQYF.

The J gene is TRBJ1-5, the V gene TRBV7-2; no firm D call. In germline, CDR1 is SGHTA, CDR2 FQGNSA. The CDR3 totals 14 residues. V was trimmed by 2 bases and J by 7 bases, leaving 12 bases between them. The CDR3 DNA sequence: TGTGCCAGCAGCTTATTAGGGTCCGGACAGCCCCAGCATTTT. Amino acid sequence: CASSLLGSGQPQHF.

The genes are TRBV6-1 and TRBJ2-2, with D tentatively TRBD2 (6 bases). V was shortened by 6 bases and J by 5 bases, with 13 bases between the two germline ends. CDR3 length: 14 amino acids. The germline gives CDR1 MNHNS, CDR2 SASEGT. The CDR3 here is CASRKAGGTGELFF. DNA of the CDR3: TGTGCCAGCAGGAAGGCCGGGGGAACCGGGGAGCTGTTTTTT.

The chain carries TRBV27 and TRBJ2-1; 13 bases fit TRBD2. The CDR3 runs 16 residues. Unmatched junction bases numbered 5, after V lost 5 bases and J lost 4 bases. Germline V gene lookup returns CDR1 MNHEY and CDR2 SMNVEV (reference sequence). The CDR3, as DNA: TGTGCCAGCAGTAAAATACTAGCGGGGGGGTACAATGAGCAGTTCTTC. Encoded protein: CASSKILAGGYNEQFF.

CDR3 in amino acids: CASSLGLGQGATNEKLFF. CDR3 nucleotide sequence: TGTGCCAGCAGCCTGGGTCTTGGACAGGGGGCTACTAATGAAAAACTGTTTTTT. The rearrangement links TRBV4-2 to TRBJ1-4; TRBD1 aligns across 11 bases. With 4 bases clipped from V and 2 bases from J, the junction kept 9 bases outside the gene matches. The germline CDR1 and CDR2 sequences are LGHNA and YNFKEQ. The CDR3 runs to 18 residues.